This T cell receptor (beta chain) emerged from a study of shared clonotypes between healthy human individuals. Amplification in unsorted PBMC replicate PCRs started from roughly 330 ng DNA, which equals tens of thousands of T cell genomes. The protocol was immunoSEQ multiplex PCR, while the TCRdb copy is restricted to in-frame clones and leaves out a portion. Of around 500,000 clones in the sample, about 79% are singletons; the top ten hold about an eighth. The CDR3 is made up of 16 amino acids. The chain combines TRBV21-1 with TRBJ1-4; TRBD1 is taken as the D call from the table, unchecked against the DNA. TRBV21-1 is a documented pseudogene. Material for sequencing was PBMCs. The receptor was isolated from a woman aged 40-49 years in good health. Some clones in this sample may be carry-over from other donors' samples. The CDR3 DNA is TGTGCCAGCAGCTACCAGGACAGAGCAACTAATGAAAAACTGTTTTTT. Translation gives CASSYQDRATNEKLFF.